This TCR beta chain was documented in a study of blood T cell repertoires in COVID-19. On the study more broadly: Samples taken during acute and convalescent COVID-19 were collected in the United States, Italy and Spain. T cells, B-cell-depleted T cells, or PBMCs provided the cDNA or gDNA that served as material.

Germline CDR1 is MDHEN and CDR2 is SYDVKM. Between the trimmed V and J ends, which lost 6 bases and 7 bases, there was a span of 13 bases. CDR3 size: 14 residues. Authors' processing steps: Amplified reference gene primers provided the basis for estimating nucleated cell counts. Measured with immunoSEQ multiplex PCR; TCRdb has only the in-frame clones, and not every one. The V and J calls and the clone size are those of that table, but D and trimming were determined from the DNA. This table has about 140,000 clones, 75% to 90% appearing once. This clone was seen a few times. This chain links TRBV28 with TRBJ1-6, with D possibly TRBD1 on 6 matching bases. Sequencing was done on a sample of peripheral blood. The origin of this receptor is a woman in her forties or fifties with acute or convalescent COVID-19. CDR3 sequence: CASRGGAVNSPLHF. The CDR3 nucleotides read TGTGCCAGCAGAGGGGGTGCTGTGAATTCACCCCTCCACTTT.